Below, one T cell receptor beta chain is given with its context. No antigen is known for it. Germline-derived CDR1 and CDR2 are MGHRA and YSYEKL. CDR3 length: 16 amino acids. V lost 0 bases to trimming and J lost 1 base, with 12 bases between them. The source of the sample is a study of cytomegalovirus exposure and HLA in healthy donors. Notes on the study in general: Exclusion applied to some V segments, including TRBV6-2 and TRBV6-3, as they were indistinguishable. An Asian-associated ancestry cluster reportedly showed fewer N-insertions than the roughly 670-donor mean in a later analysis. An assumption of roughly uniform sequencing depth across donors underlay the presence/absence analyses.

PCR primers comprised 60 Vbeta and 13 Jbeta primers. Only in-frame clones appear in the TCRdb table, and some are missing; sequencing was by immunoSEQ multiplex PCR. The sample has 150,000 or so clones, roughly 79% seen once. Sequenced sample: PBMCs. The V call is TRBV4-1, the J call TRBJ1-2; D is perhaps TRBD1 (5 bases). This clonotype originated in a woman aged 40 to 55 in good health and CMV-seronegative. The CDR3 loop reads CASSQDHDRNNYGYTF. The DNA for the CDR3 is TGCGCCAGCAGCCAAGATCACGACAGAAATAACTATGGCTACACCTTC.